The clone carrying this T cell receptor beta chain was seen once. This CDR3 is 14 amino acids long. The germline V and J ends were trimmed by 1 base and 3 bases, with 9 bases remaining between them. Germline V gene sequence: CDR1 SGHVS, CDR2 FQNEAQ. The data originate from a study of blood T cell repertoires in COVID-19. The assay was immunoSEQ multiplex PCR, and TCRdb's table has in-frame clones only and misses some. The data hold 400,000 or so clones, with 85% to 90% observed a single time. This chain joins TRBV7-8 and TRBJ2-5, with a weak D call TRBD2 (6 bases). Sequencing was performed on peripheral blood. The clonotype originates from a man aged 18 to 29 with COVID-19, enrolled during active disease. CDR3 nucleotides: TGTGCCAGCAGCTTAGGTTGGGGGGAAGAGACCCAGTACTTC. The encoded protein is CASSLGWGEETQYF.